The next 5 T cell receptor beta chains were all read from a single sample in a study of identical twins. A single record per CDR3 protein comes from TCRdb applying MiXCR to the 5' RACE reads. The sample has 600,000 to 700,000 distinct CDR3 sequences; 21% are singletons. These records were also assigned to another study, of T cells expressing NK-cell markers.

Input material: PBMCs. The receptors come from a woman younger than 35 in good health.

The chain recombines TRBV7-2 with TRBJ2-2; 9 bases agree with TRBD2. The J segment lost 6 bases and the V segment lost 5 bases, leaving 4 bases of the junction unmatched. The CDR3 loop spans 14 amino acids. Germline CDR1 SGHTA, CDR2 FQGNSA. The CDR3 sequence is CASSPGTSPGELFF. The CDR3 DNA is TGTGCCAGCAGCCCCGGGACTAGCCCCGGGGAGCTGTTTTTT.

This clonotype was picked up a small number of times. The rearrangement links TRBV25-1 to TRBJ2-2; 9 bases match TRBD2. Germline V gives CDR1 MGHDK, CDR2 SYGVNS. This CDR3 spans 17 amino acids. V trimming: 7 bases; J trimming: 6 bases; junction bases outside the gene matches: 15. In nucleotides, the CDR3 is TGTGCCAGCACTCGATCGGGGGCGGGAGGGCCCGCCGGGGAGCTGTTTTTT. Encoded protein: CASTRSGAGGPAGELFF.

This clonotype has a handful of counts. CDR3 sequence: CASSGGPAYEQYF. The DNA of the CDR3 is TGTGCCAGCAGCGGGGGGCCGGCCTACGAGCAGTACTTC. The chain has TRBV9 and TRBJ2-7; possible D gene TRBD1, 6 bases. CDR1 and CDR2 from the germline V gene are SGDLS and YYNGEE. V was pared by 3 bases and J by 2 bases, with 9 bases between. The CDR3 spans 13 residues.

This clonotype has more than one count but fewer than ten. The chain has TRBV12-3 or TRBV12-4 and TRBJ2-6; D remains unclear. The CDR3 covers 12 residues. Trimming pared 3 bases from V and 9 bases from J, leaving 6 bases between. CDR3 DNA sequence: TGTGCCAGCAGTTTGGGTGGCAACGTCCTGACTTTC. Encoded protein: CASSLGGNVLTF.

This clonotype has only a few counts. This sequence joins TRBV5-1 and TRBJ2-7, with D unclear. The CDR3 has 13 amino acids. Trimming cost V 2 bases and J 4 bases, with 10 bases left between them. In germline, CDR1 is SGHRS, CDR2 YFSETQ. The CDR3 loop reads CASSFDNTYEQYF. The CDR3 nucleotides read TGCGCCAGCAGCTTCGACAACACATACGAGCAGTACTTC.